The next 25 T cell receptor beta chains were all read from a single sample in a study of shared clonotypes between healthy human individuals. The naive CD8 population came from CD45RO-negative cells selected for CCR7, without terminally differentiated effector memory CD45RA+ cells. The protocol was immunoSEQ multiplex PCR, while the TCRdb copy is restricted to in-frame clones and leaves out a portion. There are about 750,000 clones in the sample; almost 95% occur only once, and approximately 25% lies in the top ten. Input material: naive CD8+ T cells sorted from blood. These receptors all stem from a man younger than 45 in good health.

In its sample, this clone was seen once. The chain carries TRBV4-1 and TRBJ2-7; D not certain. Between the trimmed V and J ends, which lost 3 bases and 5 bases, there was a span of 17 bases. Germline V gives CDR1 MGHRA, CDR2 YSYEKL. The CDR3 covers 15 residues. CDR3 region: CASSHQPGRPNEQYF. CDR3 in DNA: TGCGCCAGCAGCCACCAACCGGGCAGGCCGAACGAGCAGTACTTC.

The CDR3 sequence: CAWSGRTAANYGYTF. The CDR3 DNA is TGTGCCTGGAGCGGCCGGACAGCAGCTAACTATGGCTACACCTTC. The J gene is TRBJ1-2, the V gene TRBV30; D is possibly TRBD1 (6 bases). The CDR3 consists of 15 residues. Between the trimmed V and J ends, which lost 3 bases and 0 bases, there was a span of 14 bases. Per germline, CDR1 GTSNPN and CDR2 SVGIG (reference sequence).

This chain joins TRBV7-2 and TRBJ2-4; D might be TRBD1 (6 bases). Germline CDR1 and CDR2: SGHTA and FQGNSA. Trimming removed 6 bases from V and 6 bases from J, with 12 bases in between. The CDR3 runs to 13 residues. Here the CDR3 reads CASSGQNLNIQYF. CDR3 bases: TGTGCCAGCAGTGGACAGAACCTAAACATTCAGTACTTC.

DNA of the CDR3: TGCGCCAGCAGCCCACGGACAGGGGGCGGCGAGCAGTACTTC. Protein product: CASSPRTGGGEQYF. J is TRBJ2-7 and V is TRBV4-1; 11 positions agree with TRBD1. Germline V gives CDR1 MGHRA, CDR2 YSYEKL. V was pared by 4 bases and J by 6 bases, with 5 bases of the junction left unmatched. The CDR3 consists of 14 residues.

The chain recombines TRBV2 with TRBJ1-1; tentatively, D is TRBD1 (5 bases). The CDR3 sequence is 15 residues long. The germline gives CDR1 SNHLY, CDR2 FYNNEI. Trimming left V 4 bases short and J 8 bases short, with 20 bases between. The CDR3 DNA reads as TGTGCCAGCAGTGGCGGGACTTACTCTCTACGGGAAGCTTTCTTT. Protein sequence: CASSGGTYSLREAFF.

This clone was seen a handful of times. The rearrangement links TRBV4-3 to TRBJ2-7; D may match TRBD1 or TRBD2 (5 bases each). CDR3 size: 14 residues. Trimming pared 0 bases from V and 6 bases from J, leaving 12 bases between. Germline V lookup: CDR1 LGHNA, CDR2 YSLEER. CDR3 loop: CASSQEEVGVEQYF. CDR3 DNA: TGCGCCAGCAGCCAAGAGGAGGTGGGGGTCGAGCAGTACTTC.

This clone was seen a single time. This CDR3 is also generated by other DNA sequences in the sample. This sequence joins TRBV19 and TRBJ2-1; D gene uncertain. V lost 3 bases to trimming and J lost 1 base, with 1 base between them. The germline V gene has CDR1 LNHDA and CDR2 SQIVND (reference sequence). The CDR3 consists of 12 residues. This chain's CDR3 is CASSISYNEQFF. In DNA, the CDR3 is TGTGCCAGTAGTATTTCCTACAATGAGCAGTTCTTC.

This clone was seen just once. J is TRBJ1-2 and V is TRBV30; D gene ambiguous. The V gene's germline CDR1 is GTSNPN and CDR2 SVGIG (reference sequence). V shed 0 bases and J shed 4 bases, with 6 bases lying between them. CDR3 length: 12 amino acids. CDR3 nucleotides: TGTGCCTGGAGTGTAGGAGCCTATGGCTACACCTTC. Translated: CAWSVGAYGYTF.

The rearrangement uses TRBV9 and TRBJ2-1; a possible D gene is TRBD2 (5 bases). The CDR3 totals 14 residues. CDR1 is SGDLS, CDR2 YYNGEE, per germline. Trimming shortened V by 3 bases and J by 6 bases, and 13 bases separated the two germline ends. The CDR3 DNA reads TGTGCCAGCAGCGCCTTCACTAGTCCCAATGAGCAGTTCTTC. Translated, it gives CASSAFTSPNEQFF.

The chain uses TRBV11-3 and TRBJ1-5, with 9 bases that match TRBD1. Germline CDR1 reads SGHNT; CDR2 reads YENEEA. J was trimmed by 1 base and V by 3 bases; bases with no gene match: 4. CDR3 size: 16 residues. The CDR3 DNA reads TGTGCCAGCAGCTTCACACAGGGGGCGAGCAATCAGCCCCAGCATTTT. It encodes CASSFTQGASNQPQHF.

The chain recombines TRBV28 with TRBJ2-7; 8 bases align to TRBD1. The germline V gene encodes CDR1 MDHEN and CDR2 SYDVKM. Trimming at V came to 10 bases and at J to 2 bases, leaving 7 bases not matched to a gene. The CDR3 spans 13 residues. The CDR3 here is CATLGTGPYEQYF. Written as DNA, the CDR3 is TGTGCCACCTTAGGGACAGGACCCTACGAGCAGTACTTC.

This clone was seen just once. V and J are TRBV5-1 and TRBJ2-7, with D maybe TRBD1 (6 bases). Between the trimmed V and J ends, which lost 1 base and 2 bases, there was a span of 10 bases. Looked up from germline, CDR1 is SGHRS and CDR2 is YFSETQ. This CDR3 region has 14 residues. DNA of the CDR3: TGCGCCAGCAGCTTGTATCAGGGGACCTACGAGCAGTACTTC. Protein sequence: CASSLYQGTYEQYF.

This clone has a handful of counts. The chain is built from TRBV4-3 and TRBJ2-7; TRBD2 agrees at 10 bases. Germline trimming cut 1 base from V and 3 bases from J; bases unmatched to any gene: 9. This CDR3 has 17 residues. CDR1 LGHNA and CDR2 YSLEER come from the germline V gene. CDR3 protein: CASSQGFPSGSYYEQYF. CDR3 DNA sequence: TGCGCCAGCAGCCAAGGTTTCCCTAGCGGGAGCTACTACGAGCAGTACTTC.

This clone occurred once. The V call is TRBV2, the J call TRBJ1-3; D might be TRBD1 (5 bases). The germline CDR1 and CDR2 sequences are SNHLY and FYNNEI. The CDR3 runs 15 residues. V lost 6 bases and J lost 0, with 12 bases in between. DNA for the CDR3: TGTGCCAGCAGGGCCAGGGCTGACTCTGGAAACACCATATATTTT. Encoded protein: CASRARADSGNTIYF. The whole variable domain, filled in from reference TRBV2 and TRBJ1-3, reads EPEVTQTPSHQVTQMGQEVILRCVPISNHLYFYWYRQILGQKVEFLVSFYNNEISEKSEIFDDQFSVERPDGSNFTLKIRSTKLEDSAMYFCASRARADSGNTIYFGEGSWLTVV.

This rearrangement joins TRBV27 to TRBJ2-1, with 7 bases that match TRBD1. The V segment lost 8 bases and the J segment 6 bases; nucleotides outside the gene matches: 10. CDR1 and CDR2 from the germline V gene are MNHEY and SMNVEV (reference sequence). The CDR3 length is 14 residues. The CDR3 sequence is CASGPAGGRNEQFF. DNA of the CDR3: TGTGCCAGCGGCCCTGCAGGGGGACGCAATGAGCAGTTCTTC.

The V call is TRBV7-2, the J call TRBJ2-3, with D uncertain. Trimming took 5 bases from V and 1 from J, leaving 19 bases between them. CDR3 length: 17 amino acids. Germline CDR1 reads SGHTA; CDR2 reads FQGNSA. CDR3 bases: TGTGCCAGCAGCCCAATCCCTGTACCTTGGGGCACAGATACGCAGTATTTT. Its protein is CASSPIPVPWGTDTQYF.

CDR3 amino acids: CASSSKSLGQTDYGYTF. The CDR3 DNA follows: TGTGCCAGCAGTTCTAAATCCCTCGGACAGACAGATTATGGCTACACCTTC. This rearrangement joins TRBV27 to TRBJ1-2, with D maybe TRBD1 (6 bases). In germline, CDR1 is MNHEY, CDR2 SMNVEV (reference sequence). Trimming cost V 4 bases and J 5 bases, with 23 bases left between them. This CDR3 is built from 17 residues.

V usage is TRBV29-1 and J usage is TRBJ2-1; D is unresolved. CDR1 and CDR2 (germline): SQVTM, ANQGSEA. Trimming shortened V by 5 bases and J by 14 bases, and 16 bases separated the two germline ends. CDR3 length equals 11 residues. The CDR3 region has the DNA TGCAGCGTTTTATCCACAGAGGAGAAGTTCTTC. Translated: CSVLSTEEKFF.

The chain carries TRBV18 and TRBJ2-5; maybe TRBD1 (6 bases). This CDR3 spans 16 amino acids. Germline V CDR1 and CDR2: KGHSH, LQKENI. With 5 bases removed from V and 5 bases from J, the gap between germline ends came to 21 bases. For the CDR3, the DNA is TGTGCCAGCTCAGACCTCGGTCCCCAGGGGTGGGAGACCCAGTACTTC. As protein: CASSDLGPQGWETQYF.

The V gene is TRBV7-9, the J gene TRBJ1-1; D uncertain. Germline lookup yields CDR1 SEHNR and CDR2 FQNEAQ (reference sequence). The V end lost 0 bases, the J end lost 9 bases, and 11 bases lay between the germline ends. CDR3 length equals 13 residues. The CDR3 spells CASSLAGARQAFF. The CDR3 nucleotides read TGTGCCAGCAGCTTAGCGGGCGCGCGACAAGCTTTCTTT. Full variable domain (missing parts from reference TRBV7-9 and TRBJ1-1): DTGVSQNPRHKITKRGQNVTFRCDPISEHNRLYWYRQTLGQGPEFLTYFQNEAQLEKSRLLSDRFSAERPKGSFSTLEIQRTEQGDSAMYLCASSLAGARQAFFGQGTRLTVV.

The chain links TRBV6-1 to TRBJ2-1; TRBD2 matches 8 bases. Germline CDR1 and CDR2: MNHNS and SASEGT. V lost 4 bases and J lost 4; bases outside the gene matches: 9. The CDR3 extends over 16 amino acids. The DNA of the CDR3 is TGTGCCAGCAGTGCTGTAGCGGGATCCGATTACAATGAGCAGTTCTTC. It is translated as CASSAVAGSDYNEQFF.

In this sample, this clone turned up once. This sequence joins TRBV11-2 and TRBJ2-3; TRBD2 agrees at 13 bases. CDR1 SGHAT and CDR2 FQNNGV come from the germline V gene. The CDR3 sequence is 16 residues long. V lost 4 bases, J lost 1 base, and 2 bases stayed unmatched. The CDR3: CASSYGLAGGTDTQYF. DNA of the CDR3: TGTGCCAGCAGCTACGGACTAGCGGGAGGCACAGATACGCAGTATTTT.

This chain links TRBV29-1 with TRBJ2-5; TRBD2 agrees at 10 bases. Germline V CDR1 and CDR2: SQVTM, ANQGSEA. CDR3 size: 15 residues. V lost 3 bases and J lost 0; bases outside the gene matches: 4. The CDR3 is CSVEGTSAYQETQYF. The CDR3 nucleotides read TGCAGCGTTGAGGGGACTAGCGCGTACCAAGAGACCCAGTACTTC.

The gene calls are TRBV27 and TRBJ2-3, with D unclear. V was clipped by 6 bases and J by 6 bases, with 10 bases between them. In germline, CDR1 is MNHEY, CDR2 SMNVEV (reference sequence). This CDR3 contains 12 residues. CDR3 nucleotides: TGTGCCAGCAGGAGGCTCCGGGATACGCAGTATTTT. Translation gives CASRRLRDTQYF.

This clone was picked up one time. The CDR3 DNA sequence: TGTGCCAGCAGCTTATCGGGCAGCCTCTATGGCTACACCTTC. Amino acid sequence: CASSLSGSLYGYTF. This chain uses TRBV11-2 with TRBJ1-2; the D is unclear. The CDR3 covers 14 residues. CDR1 SGHAT and CDR2 FQNNGV come from the germline V gene. Trimming left V 2 bases short and J 4 bases short, with 11 bases between.